The 9 T cell receptor beta chains given below trace back to one sample, sequenced in a study of cytomegalovirus exposure and HLA in healthy donors. The PCR used 60 Vbeta and 13 Jbeta primers. Libraries were prepared by immunoSEQ multiplex PCR; TCRdb keeps only in-frame clonotypes and omits some of them. This repertoire shows over 65,000 clones, 70% to 85% found once; its top ten account for 7.8%. Sequenced material: PBMCs. Receptors originate from a man aged 55 to 70 in good health and CMV-seropositive.

CDR3 sequence (DNA): TGTGCCACCAGCAGTGGGAAGACAGGTTCGACGCGGTCCCAGCATTTT. Amino acid sequence: CATSSGKTGSTRSQHF. J is TRBJ1-5 and V is TRBV15; TRBD1 might be the D (6 bases). The length of the CDR3 is 16 residues. V lost 3 bases and J 11 bases, leaving 23 bases between the germline ends. Germline-derived CDR1 and CDR2 are LNHNV and YYDKDF (reference sequence).

The CDR3 bases are TGTGCCAGCAGTGACAGGGGTCGCAACGAGCAGTACTTC. It is translated as CASSDRGRNEQYF. The chain employs TRBV6-5 and TRBJ2-7, with 8 bases identical to TRBD1. Germline CDR1 and CDR2: MNHEY and SVGAGI. This CDR3 comprises 13 residues. Trimming removed 5 bases from V and 5 bases from J; junction bases left unmatched: 5.

CDR3 loop: CASSIGDRMNTEAFF. The CDR3 DNA reads as TGTGCCAGTAGTATAGGTGACAGGATGAACACTGAAGCTTTCTTT. The V and J genes are TRBV19 and TRBJ1-1; tentatively, D is TRBD1 (6 bases). The V gene lost 1 base and the J gene lost 0 bases, with 9 bases spanning the gap. The CDR3 consists of 15 residues. CDR1 and CDR2 from the germline V gene are LNHDA and SQIVND (reference sequence).

In this sample, this clone turned up a few times. The chain combines TRBV6-5 with TRBJ2-7; a possible D gene is TRBD2 (6 bases). V was clipped by 4 bases and J by 0 bases, with 10 bases between them. The CDR3 has 14 residues. From germline, CDR1 is MNHEY and CDR2 SVGAGI. CDR3: CASSSGGSSYEQYF. The DNA for the CDR3 is TGTGCCAGCAGTTCCGGGGGTAGCTCCTACGAGCAGTACTTC.

Only one count was recorded for this clone. The J gene is TRBJ2-1, the V gene TRBV5-4; TRBD1 matches 9 bases. The CDR3 has 15 amino acids. Looked up from germline, CDR1 is SGHNT and CDR2 is YYREEE (reference sequence). V lost 5 bases and J lost 4; bases outside the gene matches: 7. DNA of the CDR3: TGTGCCAGCAGGCAGGACAGGGGCCCATACAATGAGCAGTTCTTC. This gives the protein CASRQDRGPYNEQFF.

The CDR3 bases are TGTGCCAGCACAAATGGGGGGGCTAATGAAAAACTGTTTTTT. The encoded protein is CASTNGGANEKLFF. The chain is built from TRBV6-6 and TRBJ1-4, with a weak D call TRBD1 (5 bases). V lost 7 bases and J lost 3, with 12 bases in between. Germline V gives CDR1 MNHNY, CDR2 SVGAGI (reference sequence). This CDR3 has 14 amino acids.

In the case of this clone: Mismatch with germline at one junction end may stem from a read error. This chain links TRBV7-9 with TRBJ1-4; D gene unclear. CDR1 and CDR2 from the germline V gene are SEHNR and FQNEAQ (reference sequence). The CDR3 has 17 residues. In nucleotides, the CDR3 is TGTTCCAGCAGCCGGTTCTGGGGAGCGGCAACTAATGAAAAACTGTTTTTT. It codes for CSSSRFWGAATNEKLFF.

The sample holds a few counts of this clone. This rearrangement joins TRBV6-6 to TRBJ1-2; 10 bases agree with TRBD1. Trimming cost V 4 bases and J 2 bases; bases outside gene matches: 4. The CDR3 totals 15 residues. In germline, CDR1 is MNHNY, CDR2 SVGAGI (reference sequence). In DNA form, the CDR3 reads TGTGCCAGCAGTTGGGGGACAGGGGAGAACTATGGCTACACCTTC. Its translation: CASSWGTGENYGYTF.

V usage is TRBV2 and J usage is TRBJ1-6; TRBD1 aligns across 9 bases. The CDR3 sequence is 15 residues long. Per the germline V gene, CDR1 is SNHLY and CDR2 is FYNNEI. V dropped 8 bases and J dropped 8; count of bases not matched to a gene: 10. The CDR3 sequence is CASGKTGGRDSPLHF. CDR3 in DNA: TGTGCCAGCGGAAAAACAGGGGGCAGGGATTCACCCCTCCACTTT.